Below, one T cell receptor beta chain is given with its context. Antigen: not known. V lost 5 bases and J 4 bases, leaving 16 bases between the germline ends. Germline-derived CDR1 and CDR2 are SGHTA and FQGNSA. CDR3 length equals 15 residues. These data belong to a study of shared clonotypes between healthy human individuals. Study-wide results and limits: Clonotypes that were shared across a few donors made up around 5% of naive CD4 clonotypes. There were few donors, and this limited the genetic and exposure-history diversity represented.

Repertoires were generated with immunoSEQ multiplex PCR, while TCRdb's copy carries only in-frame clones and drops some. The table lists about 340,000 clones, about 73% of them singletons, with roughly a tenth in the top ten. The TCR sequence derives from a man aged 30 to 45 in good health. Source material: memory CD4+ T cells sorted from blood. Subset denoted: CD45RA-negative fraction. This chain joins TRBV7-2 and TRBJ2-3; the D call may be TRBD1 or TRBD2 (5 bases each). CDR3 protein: CASSPPGAGPDTQYF. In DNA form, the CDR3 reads TGTGCCAGCAGCCCCCCCGGGGCCGGCCCAGATACGCAGTATTTT.